This T cell receptor (beta chain) originates from a study of OX40 agonist ivuxolimab in advanced cancers. Some background on the complete study: Ivuxolimab was a fully human IgG2 agonistic monoclonal antibody targeting the costimulatory receptor OX40 (CD134). The purpose of peripheral TCRbeta sequencing was to test whether ivuxolimab changed TCR sequence diversity and led to clonal T-cell expansion. Patients were allowed to have had prior anti-PD-1, anti-PD-L1 or anti-CTLA-4 therapy, and approximately 37% of the dose-escalation patients had been treated with checkpoint inhibitors. A male proportion of around 81% and a mean age of 60 years, ranging from about 20 to 79, were recorded for the dose-escalation cohort. Partial responses were achieved by three dose-escalation patients, of whom one had hepatocellular carcinoma and two had cutaneous melanoma. Intravenous ivuxolimab was administered to patients every 2 weeks at six dose levels: 0.01, 0.1, 0.3, 1.5, 3 and 10 mg/kg. The paper covers the monotherapy dose-escalation part of the phase I ivuxolimab trial, which included N = 52 patients. Of the approximately 54 dose-escalation patients, hepatocellular carcinoma was present in about 20, melanoma in around 15, renal cell carcinoma in 9 and head and neck cancer in 9. Paper-wide results and their limitations: In the 0.1-3.0 mg/kg groups, partial responders had among the lowest normalized peripheral clonal expansion, particularly in CD8+ T cells. The antigen specificity of the clonally expanded peripheral T cells was not determined. At doses of 0.1 to 3.0 mg/kg, clonal expansion of both CD4+ and CD8+ T cells in blood was seen between baseline and week 6. Low levels of normalized T-cell clonal expansion were also seen in some nonresponding patients. After ivuxolimab, expanded clones were on average more numerous among CD8+ T cells than among CD4+ T cells.

Note on this clone: Its antigen is unknown. No much larger clonotype is one base removed from it; base qualities were not supplied.

Genomic DNA was isolated from the sorted cells so that the TCRbeta CDR3 region could be sequenced. TCRbeta CDR3 regions were sequenced using the immunoSEQ Assay. Here the immuneACCESS table is served through TCRdb, limited to in-frame sequences with V and J called. Missing clones are a known gap in these copies; in checked studies unresolved V genes cover under half, and the rest lacks a known reason. The sample table holds 70,000 to 90,000 clones, of which about nine tenths were seen once. The ten largest clones represent more than 0.3% of the sample. The trial excluded patients who had a history of autoimmune disease or who were on systemic immunosuppression. Peripheral blood for TCR sequencing was collected from all dose cohorts at baseline, on cycle 4 day 1, and on cycle 7 day 1. Samples came from an open-label, multicenter, first-in-human phase I dose-escalation trial of ivuxolimab. Adults with locally advanced or metastatic melanoma, renal cell, hepatocellular, or head and neck squamous cell carcinoma were enrolled in the trial. CD4+ and CD8+ T cells were sorted separately from peripheral blood before TCR sequencing.

From the germline V gene, CDR1 is SGHRS and CDR2 is YFSETQ. Counted from cysteine to phenylalanine, this CDR3 has 13 amino acids. The CDR3 DNA has 39 bases and is translated from base 1. V trim: 5 bases; J trim: 9 bases; unmatched bases: 11. The specimen was CD4+ or CD8+ T cells sorted from blood, collected in a trial of the OX40 agonist ivuxolimab. The TCR originated in an adult with an advanced solid tumor such as melanoma, head and neck, liver or kidney cancer. Here the chain combines TRBV5-1 and TRBJ2-7, with 7 central nucleotides matching TRBD1. The DNA reads as follows: TGCGCCAGCAGAACTGACAGGGATCGCCCGCAGTACTTC. The resulting protein is CASRTDRDRPQYF.